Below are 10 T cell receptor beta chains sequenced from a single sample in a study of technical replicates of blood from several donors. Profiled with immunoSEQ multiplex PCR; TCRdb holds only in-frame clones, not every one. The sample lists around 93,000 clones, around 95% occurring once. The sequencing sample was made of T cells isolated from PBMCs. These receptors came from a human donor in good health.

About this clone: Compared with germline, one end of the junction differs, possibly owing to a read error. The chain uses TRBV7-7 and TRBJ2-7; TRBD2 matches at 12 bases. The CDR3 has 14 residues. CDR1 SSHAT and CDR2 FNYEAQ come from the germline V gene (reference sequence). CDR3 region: CASSSGTSGYEQYF. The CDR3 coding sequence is TGTGCTAGCAGTTCCGGGACTAGCGGGTACGAGCAGTACTTC.

The CDR3 reads CASSYTGTNNEQFF. The CDR3 DNA is TGTGCCAGCAGCTACACCGGGACAAACAATGAGCAGTTCTTC. The V call is TRBV7-3, the J call TRBJ2-1, with a possible D match to TRBD1 (6 bases). The CDR3 covers 14 residues. V lost 4 bases and J 5 bases, leaving 12 bases between the germline ends. CDR1 is SGHTA, CDR2 FQGTGA, per germline.

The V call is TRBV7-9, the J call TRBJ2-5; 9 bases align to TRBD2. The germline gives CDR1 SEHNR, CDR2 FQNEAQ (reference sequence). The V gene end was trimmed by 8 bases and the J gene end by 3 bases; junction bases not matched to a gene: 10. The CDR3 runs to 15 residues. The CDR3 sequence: CASDLASGIEETQYF. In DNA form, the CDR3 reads TGTGCCAGCGACCTGGCTAGCGGGATTGAAGAGACCCAGTACTTC.

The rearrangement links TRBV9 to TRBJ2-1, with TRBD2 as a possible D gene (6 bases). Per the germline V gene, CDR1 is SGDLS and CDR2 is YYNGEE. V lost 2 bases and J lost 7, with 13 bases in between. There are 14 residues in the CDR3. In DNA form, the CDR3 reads TGTGCCAGCAGCGTGGGGGACTTTGAGAATGAGCAGTTCTTC. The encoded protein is CASSVGDFENEQFF.

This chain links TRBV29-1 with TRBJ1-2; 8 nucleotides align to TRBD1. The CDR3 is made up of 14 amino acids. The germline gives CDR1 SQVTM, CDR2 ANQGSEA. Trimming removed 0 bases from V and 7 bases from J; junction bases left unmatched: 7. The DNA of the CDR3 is TGCAGCGTTGAAGACAGACAGGGGATCCCTGGCTACACCTTC. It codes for CSVEDRQGIPGYTF.

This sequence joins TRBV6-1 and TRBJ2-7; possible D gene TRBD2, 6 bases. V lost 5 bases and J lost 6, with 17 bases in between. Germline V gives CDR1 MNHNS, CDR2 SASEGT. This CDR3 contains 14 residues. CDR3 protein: CASSLGVEGSEQYF. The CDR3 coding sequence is TGTGCCAGCAGTCTGGGGGTGGAGGGAAGCGAGCAGTACTTC.

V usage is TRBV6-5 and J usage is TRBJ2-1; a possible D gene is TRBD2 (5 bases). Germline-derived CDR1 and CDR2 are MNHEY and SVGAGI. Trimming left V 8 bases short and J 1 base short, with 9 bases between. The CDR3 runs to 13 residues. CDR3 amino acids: CASGSGSYNEQFF. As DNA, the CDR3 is TGTGCCAGCGGGAGTGGATCCTACAATGAGCAGTTCTTC.

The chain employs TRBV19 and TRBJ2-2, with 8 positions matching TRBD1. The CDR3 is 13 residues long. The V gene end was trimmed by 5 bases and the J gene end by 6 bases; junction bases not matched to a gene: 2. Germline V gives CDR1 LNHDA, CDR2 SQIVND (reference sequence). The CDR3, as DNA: TGTGCCAGTAGTCCACAGGGGGCCGGGGAGCTGTTTTTT. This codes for CASSPQGAGELFF.

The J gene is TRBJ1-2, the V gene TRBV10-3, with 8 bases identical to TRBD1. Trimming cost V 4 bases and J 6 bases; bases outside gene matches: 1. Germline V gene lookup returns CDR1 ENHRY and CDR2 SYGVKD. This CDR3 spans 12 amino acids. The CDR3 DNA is TGTGCCATCAGTGTGACAGGGGATGGCTACACCTTC. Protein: CAISVTGDGYTF.

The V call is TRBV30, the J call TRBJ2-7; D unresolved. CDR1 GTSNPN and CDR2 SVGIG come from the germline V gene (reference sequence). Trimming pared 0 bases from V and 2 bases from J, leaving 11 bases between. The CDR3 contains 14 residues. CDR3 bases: TGTGCCTGGAGTGTATTAACGGGTCCCTACGAGCAGTACTTC. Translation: CAWSVLTGPYEQYF.